These 29 T cell receptor beta chains were sequenced from one sample in a study of regulatory T cells in long-lasting Graves disease (dated by TCRdb to the early 2020s). This sample's time point label indicates: newly diagnosed GD, antithyroid drugs for less than 3 months. For both TCR sequencing and RNA sequencing, RNA was extracted from PBMCs in TRIzol. The receptor library was made with multiplex PCR. TCRdb names Illumina HiSeq 4000 as the instrument used. iRepertoire HTBI primers and Arm-PCR amplification of CDR3 regions were used to construct TCR beta libraries. TCRdb trimmed the raw reads at Q25, called clones with MiXCR and kept productive beta chains. Merged by CDR3 protein, the rows form single entries marked with the most common genes and DNA. Recorded for this sample are 520,000 or so distinct CDR3 sequences; around 12% of them occurred a single time. The ten largest account for 8% to 10% of the sample.

The sample also formed part of further work on T cells in Graves' hyperthyroidism and ophthalmopathy.

The sample here was peripheral blood mononuclear cells (PBMCs), taken at new diagnosis, from a patient treated with antithyroid drugs. Source of these receptors: a woman in her thirties with Graves disease. Donor details come from another sample of the same person, matched by shared clones.

Ten or more counts support this clonotype. The chain combines TRBV12-3 or TRBV12-4 with TRBJ1-1; D is uncertain. Trimming pared 3 bases from V and 3 bases from J, leaving 11 bases between. This CDR3 has 14 residues. The CDR3 nucleotides are TGTGCCAGCAGTTTCAGTAGGTGGGACACTGAAGCTTTCTTT. Protein sequence: CASSFSRWDTEAFF.

This clonotype has at least ten counts. The rearrangement links TRBV2 to TRBJ2-1; perhaps TRBD1 as D (6 bases). Germline V gene data show CDR1 as SNHLY and CDR2 as FYNNEI. This CDR3 has 13 amino acids. V lost 4 bases, J lost 5 bases, and 9 bases lay in between. The CDR3 protein is CASSGTENNEQFF. CDR3 coding DNA: TGTGCCAGCAGTGGGACAGAGAACAATGAGCAGTTCTTC.

This clonotype was counted at least ten times. The chain has TRBV10-3 and TRBJ2-7; no clear D gene. The V gene lost 3 bases and the J gene lost 1 base, with 13 bases spanning the gap. Germline V gene data show CDR1 as ENHRY and CDR2 as SYGVKD. The CDR3 loop spans 15 amino acids. Here the CDR3 reads CAISDPARFSYEQYF. The DNA of the CDR3 is TGTGCCATCAGTGATCCAGCCAGGTTTTCCTACGAGCAGTACTTC.

This clonotype was seen repeatedly, ten times or more. J is TRBJ2-2 and V is TRBV6-1; 12 bases fit TRBD2. CDR3 length: 15 amino acids. The V segment lost 7 bases and the J segment 4 bases; nucleotides outside the gene matches: 4. The germline V gene encodes CDR1 MNHNS and CDR2 SASEGT. The CDR3 DNA reads TGTGCCAGCATTCTAGCGGGAGGGGCCACCGGGGAGCTGTTTTTT. Residues: CASILAGGATGELFF.

This clonotype was seen many times. The chain links TRBV4-3 to TRBJ2-7; D possibly corresponds to TRBD2 (6 bases). V dropped 6 bases and J dropped 1 base, with 16 bases sitting between them. The CDR3 has 15 residues. CDR1 is LGHNA and CDR2 is YSLEER in the germline V gene. CDR3 in DNA: TGCGCCAGCAGTCCCCAATGGCGGGAATCCTACGAGCAGTACTTC. Translating it yields CASSPQWRESYEQYF.

This clonotype was seen at least ten times. The chain recombines TRBV9 with TRBJ2-7, with TRBD2 as a possible D gene (5 bases). The CDR3 covers 21 residues. Per germline, CDR1 SGDLS and CDR2 YYNGEE. V lost 0 bases, J lost 2 bases, and 30 bases lay in between. The CDR3: CASSVEHGVASRPNLPYEQYF. The CDR3 nucleotides read TGTGCCAGCAGCGTAGAACATGGTGTAGCGTCACGCCCGAACCTCCCCTACGAGCAGTACTTC.

This clonotype appeared many times. The gene calls are TRBV20-1 and TRBJ2-7, with D possibly TRBD1 on 6 matching bases. CDR3 length: 15 residues. V shed 3 bases and J shed 0 bases, with 15 bases lying between them. Germline loops: CDR1 DFQATT, CDR2 SNEGSKA (reference sequence). The CDR3 here is CSASARAGVSYEQYF. In nucleotides, the CDR3 is TGCAGTGCTAGTGCCAGGGCAGGGGTCTCCTACGAGCAGTACTTC.

A few counts support this clonotype. The chain carries TRBV6-2 or TRBV6-3 and TRBJ2-7, with D perhaps matching TRBD2 (5 bases). Germline V gene sequence: CDR1 MNHEY, CDR2 SVGEGT. V was clipped by 8 bases and J by 7 bases, with 15 bases between them. This CDR3 region has 12 residues. In DNA, the CDR3 is TGTGCCAGCTATGAGCATCCGGGGGAGCAGTACTTC. It is translated as CASYEHPGEQYF.

This clonotype occurred many times. The chain is built from TRBV20-1 and TRBJ2-7, with D maybe TRBD1 (5 bases). In germline, CDR1 is DFQATT, CDR2 SNEGSKA (reference sequence). This CDR3 is built from 12 residues. The V and J ends lost 5 bases and 2 bases respectively, with 10 bases between them. The CDR3 bases are TGCAGTGCTTTCGACAGCCCCTACGAGCAGTACTTC. This translates into CSAFDSPYEQYF.

The table lists this clonotype with a few counts. J is TRBJ2-1 and V is TRBV28; D is undetermined. The CDR3 is 13 amino acids. Trimming left V 3 bases short and J 8 bases short, with 11 bases between. Looked up from germline, CDR1 is MDHEN and CDR2 is SYDVKM. CDR3 sequence reads: CASSLGLWDEQFF. CDR3 DNA: TGTGCCAGCAGTTTGGGATTGTGGGATGAGCAGTTCTTC.

This clonotype has a count of ten or more. The gene calls are TRBV28 and TRBJ1-5; D unresolved. The CDR3 spans 16 residues. In germline, CDR1 is MDHEN, CDR2 SYDVKM. V was shortened by 1 base and J by 4 bases, with 14 bases between the two germline ends. DNA for the CDR3: TGTGCCAGCAGTTTATTACCGGGCCAAGGGAATCAGCCCCAGCATTTT. Translation: CASSLLPGQGNQPQHF.

J is TRBJ2-1 and V is TRBV7-2, with D perhaps matching TRBD1 (8 bases). Trimming shortened V by 1 base and J by 6 bases, and 22 bases separated the two germline ends. CDR1 SGHTA and CDR2 FQGNSA come from the germline V gene. The CDR3 has 18 amino acids. CDR3 protein: CASSLVVRGRGGRNEQFF. CDR3 coding DNA: TGTGCCAGCAGCTTAGTTGTCAGGGGGCGCGGGGGCCGCAATGAGCAGTTCTTC.

This clonotype was seen many times. This chain joins TRBV20-1 and TRBJ2-3; D gene uncertain. Germline CDR1 and CDR2: DFQATT and SNEGSKA (reference sequence). V lost 2 bases to trimming and J lost 6 bases, with 12 bases between them. The CDR3 has 13 residues. CDR3 sequence: CSARYTKADTQYF. The CDR3 DNA is TGCAGTGCTAGATATACCAAAGCGGATACGCAGTATTTT.

The gene calls are TRBV18 and TRBJ2-3; D remains unclear. The CDR3 sequence is 13 residues long. V lost 0 bases, J lost 2 bases, and 3 bases lay in between. Germline CDR1 is KGHSH and CDR2 is LQKENI. The CDR3 sequence is CASSPPVTDTQYF. As DNA, the CDR3 is TGTGCCAGCTCACCACCTGTCACAGATACGCAGTATTTT.

This clonotype appeared many times. The chain combines TRBV6-1 with TRBJ1-1; TRBD1 matches 7 bases. The CDR3 has 13 amino acids. Per germline, CDR1 MNHNS and CDR2 SASEGT. The V and J ends lost 6 bases and 3 bases, in that order; junction bases with no gene match: 4. The CDR3 loop is CASRFQGDTEAFF. The DNA of the CDR3 is TGTGCCAGCAGATTCCAGGGGGACACTGAAGCTTTCTTT.

This clonotype was counted many times. The chain is built from TRBV20-1 and TRBJ1-2; D gene ambiguous. V was clipped by 3 bases and J by 1 base, with 6 bases between them. This CDR3 contains 12 residues. Germline V CDR1 and CDR2: DFQATT, SNEGSKA (reference sequence). The CDR3 region is CSASTDNYGYTF. The CDR3 region has the DNA TGCAGTGCTAGTACCGATAACTATGGCTACACCTTC.

This clonotype turned up a few times. The V gene is TRBV28, the J gene TRBJ1-5; D might be TRBD1 (5 bases). The CDR3 totals 14 residues. Trimming left V 8 bases short and J 3 bases short, with 14 bases between. Germline V lookup: CDR1 MDHEN, CDR2 SYDVKM. The CDR3 loop is CASQYDRLNQPQHF. CDR3 nucleotide sequence: TGTGCCAGCCAATACGACAGACTCAATCAGCCCCAGCATTTT. The full variable domain, in which reference TRBV28 and TRBJ1-5 provide the parts outside the CDR3, is DVKVTQSSRYLVKRTGEKVFLECVQDMDHENMFWYRQDPGLGLRLIYFSYDVKMKEKGDIPEGYSVSREKKERFSLILESASTNQTSMYLCASQYDRLNQPQHFGDGTRLSIL.

This clonotype was seen at least ten times. The V and J genes are TRBV11-2 and TRBJ2-3; tentatively, D is TRBD2 (7 bases). Per the germline V gene, CDR1 is SGHAT and CDR2 is FQNNGV. The CDR3 consists of 18 residues. V shed 2 bases and J shed 0 bases, with 18 bases lying between them. The CDR3 loop is CASSLRYLGGRSTDTQYF. The CDR3 region has the DNA TGTGCCAGCAGCTTACGGTATTTGGGGGGGCGGAGCACAGATACGCAGTATTTT.

The gene calls are TRBV9 and TRBJ2-5; D perhaps matches TRBD2 (5 bases). With 4 bases removed from V and 5 bases from J, the gap between germline ends came to 18 bases. The germline V gene encodes CDR1 SGDLS and CDR2 YYNGEE. The CDR3 has 15 residues. The DNA for the CDR3 is TGTGCCAGCAGCCCCCGACGAGGGAGCGGTGAGACCCAGTACTTC. Translation gives CASSPRRGSGETQYF.

This clonotype was observed at least ten times. The chain links TRBV2 to TRBJ2-7, with D possibly matching TRBD1 (5 bases). CDR1 SNHLY and CDR2 FYNNEI come from the germline V gene. V was trimmed by 6 bases and J by 5 bases, leaving 8 bases between them. The CDR3 covers 11 residues. The CDR3 loop is CASRGANEQYF. The CDR3 coding sequence is TGTGCCAGCAGAGGGGCCAACGAGCAGTACTTC. The whole variable domain, remainder taken from reference TRBV2 and TRBJ2-7, is EPEVTQTPSHQVTQMGQEVILRCVPISNHLYFYWYRQILGQKVEFLVSFYNNEISEKSEIFDDQFSVERPDGSNFTLKIRSTKLEDSAMYFCASRGANEQYFGPGTRLTVT.

This clonotype was detected once. This chain links TRBV20-1 with TRBJ2-7, with D possibly TRBD2 on 5 matching bases. Trimming shortened V by 4 bases and J by 5 bases, and 21 bases separated the two germline ends. Per the germline V gene, CDR1 is DFQATT and CDR2 is SNEGSKA (reference sequence). The CDR3 contains 15 residues. The CDR3 protein is CSATRPTGSSDEQYF. For the CDR3, the DNA is TGCAGTGCTACCCGACCCACGGGGTCGAGCGACGAGCAGTACTTC.

This clonotype was seen ten or more times. V is TRBV3-1 and J is TRBJ2-1; 8 bases agree with TRBD2. The junction had 22 bases not matched to a gene; V was cut back by 4 bases and J by 8 bases. CDR1 and CDR2 from the germline V gene are LGHDT and YNNKEL (reference sequence). The CDR3 sequence is 19 residues long. CDR3 sequence reads: CASSLRGRPGLVSPDEQFF. CDR3 DNA: TGTGCCAGCAGCCTCAGGGGAAGACCGGGACTAGTCTCTCCGGATGAGCAGTTCTTC.

A few counts support this clonotype. The rearrangement links TRBV19 to TRBJ1-2, with D perhaps TRBD1 (5 bases). This CDR3 comprises 15 residues. Germline CDR1 reads LNHDA; CDR2 reads SQIVND (reference sequence). V lost 7 bases, J lost 8 bases, and 23 bases lay in between. CDR3 sequence reads: CASTPIEGPPWGYTF. The DNA for the CDR3 is TGTGCCAGTACCCCGATCGAGGGGCCCCCATGGGGCTACACCTTC.

This clonotype has at least ten counts. This chain uses TRBV13 with TRBJ2-1; 7 bases line up with TRBD2. V lost 1 base to trimming and J lost 3 bases; unmatched junction nucleotides: 3. Germline V gives CDR1 PRHDT, CDR2 FYEKMQ (reference sequence). The CDR3 totals 15 residues. The CDR3, as DNA: TGTGCCAGCAGCTTAGTTGCGGGGGACTACAATGAGCAGTTCTTC. Its protein product is CASSLVAGDYNEQFF.

CDR3 in amino acids: CASSLEEGTEAFF. CDR3 DNA sequence: TGTGCCAGCAGCTTAGAGGAGGGAACTGAAGCTTTCTTT. V gene TRBV11-3 combines with J gene TRBJ1-1; D gene ambiguous. V shed 0 bases and J shed 5 bases, with 7 bases lying between them. Germline V gene data show CDR1 as SGHNT and CDR2 as YENEEA. The CDR3 totals 13 residues.

This clonotype appeared a few times. The V and J genes are TRBV18 and TRBJ1-4; D is perhaps TRBD1 (6 bases). The CDR3 covers 16 residues. V lost 5 bases, J lost 10 bases, and 23 bases lay in between. Germline CDR1 KGHSH, CDR2 LQKENI. CDR3 in amino acids: CASSAEMGGALGKLFF. In DNA form, the CDR3 reads TGTGCCAGCTCAGCAGAGATGGGGGGCGCTTTGGGAAAACTGTTTTTT.

The sample holds many counts of this clonotype. V gene TRBV10-3 combines with J gene TRBJ1-4; D not certain. The CDR3 extends over 14 amino acids. The V gene's germline CDR1 is ENHRY and CDR2 SYGVKD. V was cut by 3 bases and J by 8 bases, with 13 bases left in between. The CDR3 DNA reads as TGTGCCATCAGTGACGGGCAGGAGAGGGAAAAACTGTTTTTT. Residues: CAISDGQEREKLFF.

This clonotype showed up many times. The chain is built from TRBV20-1 and TRBJ2-5; no reliable D call. V was clipped by 5 bases and J by 7 bases, with 11 bases between them. In germline, CDR1 is DFQATT, CDR2 SNEGSKA (reference sequence). The CDR3 spans 11 residues. The CDR3, as DNA: TGCAGTGCTCCCCTAGTCGGGACCCAGTACTTC. Amino acids: CSAPLVGTQYF.

There are many counts of this clonotype. V gene TRBV11-2 combines with J gene TRBJ1-1; D gene uncertain. Trimming cost V 5 bases and J 0 bases, with 22 bases left between them. Germline V gene lookup returns CDR1 SGHAT and CDR2 FQNNGV. CDR3 size: 18 residues. CDR3 DNA sequence: TGTGCCAGCAGCCCTTCGGGATGGTACGAGTCGATGAACACTGAAGCTTTCTTT. Protein: CASSPSGWYESMNTEAFF. Looking up the rest from reference TRBV11-2 and TRBJ1-1 gives the full variable domain: EAGVAQSPRYKIIEKRQSVAFWCNPISGHATLYWYQQILGQGPKLLIQFQNNGVVDDSQLPKDRFSAERLKGVDSTLKIQPAKLEDSAVYLCASSPSGWYESMNTEAFFGQGTRLTVV.